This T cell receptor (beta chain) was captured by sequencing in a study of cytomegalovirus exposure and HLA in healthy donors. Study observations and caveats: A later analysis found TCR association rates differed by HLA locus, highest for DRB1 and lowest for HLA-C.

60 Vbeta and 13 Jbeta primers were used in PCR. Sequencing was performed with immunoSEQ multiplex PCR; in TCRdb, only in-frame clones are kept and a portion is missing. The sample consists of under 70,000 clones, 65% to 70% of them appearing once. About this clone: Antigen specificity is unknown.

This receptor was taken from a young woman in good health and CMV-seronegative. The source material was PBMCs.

The CDR3 DNA sequence: TGTGCCAGCAGCTCCGGAGTGGGTGAAGCTTTCTTT. The encoded protein is CASSSGVGEAFF. The gene calls are TRBV7-8 and TRBJ1-1; D unresolved. The germline gives CDR1 SGHVS, CDR2 FQNEAQ. This CDR3 contains 12 residues. The V and J ends lost 4 bases and 7 bases respectively, with 10 bases between them.